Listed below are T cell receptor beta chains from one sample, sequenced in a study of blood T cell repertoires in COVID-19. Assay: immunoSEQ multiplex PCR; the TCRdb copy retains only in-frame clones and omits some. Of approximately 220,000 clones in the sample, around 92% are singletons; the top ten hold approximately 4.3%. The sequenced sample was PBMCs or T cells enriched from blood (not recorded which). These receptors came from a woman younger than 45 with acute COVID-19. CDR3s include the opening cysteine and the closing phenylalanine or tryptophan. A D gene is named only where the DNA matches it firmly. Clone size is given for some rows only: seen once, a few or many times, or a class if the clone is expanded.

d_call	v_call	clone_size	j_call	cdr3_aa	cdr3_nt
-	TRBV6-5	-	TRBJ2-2	CASSYSDSTGELFF	TGTGCCAGCAGTTACTCGGACAGCACCGGGGAGCTGTTTTTT
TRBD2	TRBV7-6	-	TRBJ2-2	CASSSPSGVTGELFF	TGTGCCAGCAGCTCTCCTAGCGGGGTGACCGGGGAGCTGTTTTTT
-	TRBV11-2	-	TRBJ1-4	CASSILVEKLFF	TGTGCCAGCAGCATCCTAGTTGAAAAACTGTTTTTT
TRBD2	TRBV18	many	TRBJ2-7	CASSPGRGIRHEQYF	TGTGCCAGCTCACCTGGGAGGGGCATCAGGCACGAGCAGTACTTC
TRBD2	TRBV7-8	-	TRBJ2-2	CASSLVAGGSYTGELFF	TGTGCCAGCAGCTTAGTAGCGGGGGGCTCTTACACCGGGGAGCTGTTTTTT
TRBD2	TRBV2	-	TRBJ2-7	CATQTSGGPYEQYF	TGTGCCACCCAGACTAGCGGGGGGCCCTACGAGCAGTACTTC
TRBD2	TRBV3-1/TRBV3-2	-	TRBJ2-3	CASSQASAGGADTQYF	TGTGCCAGCAGCCAAGCTTCAGCGGGGGGGGCAGATACGCAGTATTTT
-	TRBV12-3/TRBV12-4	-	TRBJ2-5	CASSPSRETQYF	TGTGCCAGCAGCCCCTCCAGGGAGACCCAGTACTTC
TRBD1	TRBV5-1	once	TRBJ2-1	CASRLRDRSYNEQFF	TGCGCCAGCCGGCTAAGGGACAGATCCTACAATGAGCAGTTCTTC
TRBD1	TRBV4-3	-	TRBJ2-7	CASSPGQGRYEQYF	TGCGCCAGCAGCCCGGGACAGGGCCGCTACGAGCAGTACTTC
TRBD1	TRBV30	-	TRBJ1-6	CASSSRDRNSPLHF	TGTGCCTCCTCCTCCCGGGACAGAAATTCACCCCTCCACTTT
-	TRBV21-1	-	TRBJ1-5	CASSKEGQGHNQPQHF	TGTGCCAGCAGCAAAGAGGGACAGGGACACAATCAGCCCCAGCATTTT
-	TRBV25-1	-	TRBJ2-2	CASSEGSGRANTGELFF	TGTGCCAGCAGTGAAGGGTCGGGCAGGGCGAACACCGGGGAGCTGTTTTTT
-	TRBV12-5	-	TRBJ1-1	CASALRVGVEAFF	TGTGCTAGTGCCCTGAGGGTCGGCGTTGAAGCTTTCTTT
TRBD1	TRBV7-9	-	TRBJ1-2	CASVPGGQNYGYTF	TGTGCCAGCGTGCCAGGGGGACAGAACTATGGCTACACCTTC
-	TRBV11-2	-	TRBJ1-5	CASEGQVRIQPQHF	TGTGCCAGCGAGGGTCAGGTACGAATACAGCCCCAGCATTTT
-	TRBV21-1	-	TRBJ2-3	CASSKGECSGGAVLGTDTQYF	TGTGCCAGCAGCAAAGGAGAATGTAGCGGGGGGGCCGTCCTCGGCACAGATACGCAGTATTTT
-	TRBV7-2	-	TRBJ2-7	CASTSAGGVYEQYF	TGTGCCAGCACCTCAGCGGGCGGGGTCTACGAGCAGTACTTC
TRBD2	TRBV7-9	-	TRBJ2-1	CASSFYGGGDYNEQFF	TGTGCCAGCAGCTTCTACGGCGGGGGGGACTACAATGAGCAGTTCTTC
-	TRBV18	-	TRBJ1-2	CASSDRDNLDGYTF	TGTGCCAGCTCAGACCGGGACAACCTCGACGGCTACACCTTC
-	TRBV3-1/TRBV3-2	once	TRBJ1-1	CASSPEVGVLGEAFF	TGTGCCAGCAGCCCCGAGGTCGGGGTTTTAGGAGAAGCTTTCTTT
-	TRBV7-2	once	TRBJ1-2	CASSLRAGVTYGYTF	TGTGCCAGCAGCTTAAGGGCAGGGGTTACCTATGGCTACACCTTC
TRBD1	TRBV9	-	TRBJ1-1	CASSPTGQGEAFF	TGTGCCAGCAGCCCTACCGGACAGGGAGAAGCTTTCTTT